These 14 T cell receptor beta chains were sequenced from one sample in a study of blood T cell repertoires in COVID-19. Method: immunoSEQ multiplex PCR; TCRdb's copy keeps in-frame clones and lacks some. The sample holds 500,000 or so clones; approximately 90% are singletons and the top ten take approximately 0.7%. Sequenced sample: PBMCs or T cells enriched from blood (not recorded which). The source is a woman younger than 35 who had recovered from COVID-19.

A word on this clone: Other DNA sequences in this sample translate to the same CDR3. The chain employs TRBV28 and TRBJ1-2; D possibly corresponds to TRBD1 (5 bases). Germline V gene data show CDR1 as MDHEN and CDR2 as SYDVKM. This CDR3 is built from 14 residues. Trimming took 1 base from V and 4 from J, leaving 10 bases between them. This CDR3 reads CASSLSQGTYGYTF. CDR3 bases: TGTGCCAGCAGTTTATCGCAGGGCACCTATGGCTACACCTTC.

This clone was seen just once. The V call is TRBV6-5, the J call TRBJ1-1, with D unclear. Deletions cut 2 bases from V and 1 base from J, with 8 bases between. Germline V gene data show CDR1 as MNHEY and CDR2 as SVGAGI. CDR3 size: 14 residues. CDR3 DNA: TGTGCCAGCAGTTACGAGGCGGCGAACACTGAAGCTTTCTTT. It translates to CASSYEAANTEAFF.

The genes are TRBV7-9 and TRBJ2-7; D is uncertain. The CDR3 runs 13 residues. CDR1 SEHNR and CDR2 FQNEAQ come from the germline V gene (reference sequence). V gave up 4 bases and J gave up 0 bases, with 7 bases separating them. The CDR3 nucleotides are TGTGCCAGCAGCTACCCCAGCTCCTACGAGCAGTACTTC. It yields the protein CASSYPSSYEQYF.

CDR3 coding DNA: TGTGCCAGCAGGTTTCGGGACAGGGTAGGGAGAGGCTACACCTTC. As protein: CASRFRDRVGRGYTF. The chain combines TRBV28 with TRBJ1-2; 9 positions agree with TRBD1. The CDR3 has 15 amino acids. Germline V lookup: CDR1 MDHEN, CDR2 SYDVKM. Trimming removed 6 bases from V and 8 bases from J; junction bases left unmatched: 13.

The chain employs TRBV7-3 and TRBJ1-1; a possible D gene is TRBD1 (5 bases). V was shortened by 2 bases and J by 5 bases, with 12 bases between the two germline ends. Per the germline V gene, CDR1 is SGHTA and CDR2 is FQGTGA. This CDR3 is built from 14 residues. CDR3 sequence (DNA): TGTGCCAGCAGCTTAGCCGGGGGAGAAACTGAAGCTTTCTTT. Protein product: CASSLAGGETEAFF.

The chain combines TRBV27 with TRBJ2-3; D ambiguous. The ends were cut back, 0 bases at V and 0 bases at J, with 16 bases in the middle. This CDR3 spans 18 amino acids. Germline CDR1 is MNHEY and CDR2 is SMNVEV (reference sequence). DNA of the CDR3: TGTGCCAGCAGTTTATCGTTCACCGACATGTCTAGCACAGATACGCAGTATTTT. It codes for CASSLSFTDMSSTDTQYF.

The rearrangement joins TRBV10-2 to TRBJ2-5; no definite D call. Between the trimmed V and J ends, which lost 4 bases and 5 bases, there was a span of 8 bases. The length of the CDR3 is 12 residues. The germline V gene encodes CDR1 WSHSY and CDR2 SAAADI. In nucleotides, the CDR3 is TGCGCCAGCAGTGCCGCGAGGGAGACCCAGTACTTC. It encodes CASSAARETQYF.

In its sample, this clone was seen a few times. This chain connects TRBV15 to TRBJ2-2; D might be TRBD2 (6 bases). Germline V lookup: CDR1 LNHNV, CDR2 YYDKDF (reference sequence). The CDR3 is made up of 13 amino acids. Trimming took 5 bases from V and 5 from J, leaving 9 bases between them. CDR3 nucleotides: TGTGCCACCAGCCCCCGGGGGACCGGGGAGCTGTTTTTT. It yields the protein CATSPRGTGELFF.

This clone was observed a single time. The chain recombines TRBV9 with TRBJ2-7; perhaps TRBD2 as D (6 bases). The CDR3 has 15 residues. Germline V gene sequence: CDR1 SGDLS, CDR2 YYNGEE. Trimming stripped 1 base from V and 2 bases from J, with 13 bases between. The CDR3 DNA follows: TGTGCCAGCAGCGTAACCGGGGGAGACACCTACGAGCAGTACTTC. Protein sequence: CASSVTGGDTYEQYF. Complete variable domain (other parts from reference TRBV9 and TRBJ2-7): DSGVTQTPKHLITATGQRVTLRCSPRSGDLSVYWYQQSLDQGLQFLIQYYNGEERAKGNILERFSAQQFPDLHSELNLSSLELGDSALYFCASSVTGGDTYEQYFGPGTRLTVT.

The chain carries TRBV10-2 and TRBJ1-1, with D unclear. Per germline, CDR1 WSHSY and CDR2 SAAADI. The CDR3 runs to 13 residues. The V end lost 2 bases, the J end lost 9 bases, and 13 bases lay between the germline ends. The CDR3 is CASSEVYRSQAFF. The CDR3 DNA reads as TGCGCCAGCAGTGAGGTCTACCGCTCTCAAGCTTTCTTT.

V usage is TRBV5-6 and J usage is TRBJ2-1; tentatively, D is TRBD1 (6 bases). Germline values: CDR1 SGHDT, CDR2 YYEEEE. The length of the CDR3 is 14 residues. Deletions cut 3 bases from V and 2 bases from J, with 9 bases between. This CDR3 is CASSSQGPYNEQFF. DNA for the CDR3: TGTGCCAGCAGCTCACAGGGCCCCTACAATGAGCAGTTCTTC. The full variable domain, in which reference TRBV5-6 and TRBJ2-1 provide the parts outside the CDR3, is DAGVTQSPTHLIKTRGQQVTLRCSPKSGHDTVSWYQQALGQGPQFIFQYYEEEERQRGNFPDRFSGHQFPNYSSELNVNALLLGDSALYLCASSSQGPYNEQFFGPGTRLTVL.

V gene TRBV5-1 combines with J gene TRBJ2-2; D is possibly TRBD2 (5 bases). V gave up 0 bases and J gave up 5 bases, with 11 bases separating them. The CDR3 spans 15 residues. CDR1 and CDR2 (germline): SGHRS, YFSETQ. CDR3 residues: CASSLERGGTGELFF. In DNA form, the CDR3 reads TGCGCCAGCAGCTTGGAGCGTGGAGGAACCGGGGAGCTGTTTTTT.

The chain combines TRBV7-9 with TRBJ2-5; TRBD2 matches at 10 bases. The CDR3 runs 15 residues. V was clipped by 5 bases and J by 1 base; unmatched bases: 4. Germline V CDR1 and CDR2: SEHNR, FQNEAQ (reference sequence). CDR3 amino acids: CASSRIAGGQETQYF. In DNA, the CDR3 is TGTGCCAGCAGCCGTATAGCGGGGGGCCAAGAGACCCAGTACTTC.

This clone has a single count. V gene TRBV9 combines with J gene TRBJ1-6; 8 bases align to TRBD1. Unmatched junction bases numbered 3, after V lost 0 bases and J lost 7 bases. Per germline, CDR1 SGDLS and CDR2 YYNGEE. The CDR3 length is 15 residues. CDR3 sequence (DNA): TGTGCCAGCAGCGTAGAAACAGGGGGGAATTCACCCCTCCACTTT. Translated, it gives CASSVETGGNSPLHF.